Following are 24 T cell receptor beta chains from one sample sequenced in a study of regulatory and conventional T cells in RAG deficiency. Clones were sequenced by immunoSEQ multiplex PCR, and TCRdb holds only the in-frame ones, with some missing. The table has tens of thousands of clones, about 95% seen once; the top ten hold 0.15% to 0.2%. Conventional CD4+ T cells were sorted from blood as CD25-low CD127-high cells. These data also formed part of another study, on regulatory T cells. That study reports: The primer mix had 52 TRBV and 13 TRBJ primers.

Sequenced material: CD25- CD4+ T cells sorted from blood. The receptors come from a human donor in good health.

The chain recombines TRBV10-1 with TRBJ2-3; TRBD2 matches 13 bases. Losses at the gene ends were 2 bases for V and 4 bases for J; bases not matched to a gene: 6. Germline lookup yields CDR1 WNHNN and CDR2 SYGVQD (reference sequence). The CDR3 spans 17 residues. CDR3 protein: CASSEMRLAGGPDTQYF. Here the CDR3 DNA reads TGCGCCAGCAGTGAGATGAGACTAGCGGGGGGCCCAGATACGCAGTATTTT.

The genes are TRBV7-9 and TRBJ2-3, with D possibly being TRBD1 (5 bases). V shed 5 bases and J shed 6 bases, with 12 bases lying between them. Germline CDR1 and CDR2: SEHNR and FQNEAQ (reference sequence). The CDR3 has 13 amino acids. In DNA form, the CDR3 reads TGTGCCAGCAGCAGTAGGGGTCCCGATACGCAGTATTTT. Amino acids: CASSSRGPDTQYF.

V and J are TRBV19 and TRBJ2-5; 8 bases are a match to TRBD1. J lost 7 bases, V lost 4 bases, and 14 bases had no gene match. The CDR3 contains 16 residues. Germline V gene lookup returns CDR1 LNHDA and CDR2 SQIVND (reference sequence). CDR3: CASSNFGQGALVTQYF. CDR3 in DNA: TGTGCCAGTAGTAATTTCGGGCAGGGGGCGTTGGTGACCCAGTACTTC.

As to this clone: Mismatch with germline at one junction end may stem from a read error. Other DNA sequences in this specimen translate into the identical CDR3. The chain uses TRBV15 and TRBJ1-6; D gene uncertain. The CDR3 sequence is 13 residues long. Looked up from germline, CDR1 is LNHNV and CDR2 is YYDKDF (reference sequence). CDR3 region: CATSRDLNSPLHF. The CDR3 DNA reads TGTGCCACCAGCAGGGACTTAAATTCCCCCCTCCACTTT.

This chain joins TRBV6-1 and TRBJ2-5, with D possibly being TRBD2 (6 bases). The end of the DNA fits TRBJ2-7 better, so the J call may be wrong. The CDR3 runs 15 residues. Germline loops: CDR1 MNHNS, CDR2 SASEGT. The CDR3 reads CASTLLGGPLYEQYF. DNA of the CDR3: TGTGCCAGCACCCTGCTGGGGGGACCCCTCTACGAGCAGTACTTC.

The chain links TRBV9 to TRBJ1-4, with D possibly matching TRBD1 (5 bases). The V and J ends lost 1 base and 2 bases respectively, with 9 bases between them. Germline V gene lookup returns CDR1 SGDLS and CDR2 YYNGEE. The CDR3 is 15 residues long. CDR3 amino acids: CASSVTGTTNEKLFF. The CDR3 DNA is TGTGCCAGCAGCGTAACCGGGACTACTAATGAAAAACTGTTTTTT.

The chain employs TRBV30 and TRBJ1-4; 9 bases are shared with TRBD1. This CDR3 spans 15 amino acids. J gave up 8 bases and V 0 bases, and 7 bases lay outside the gene matches. Germline assignment: CDR1 GTSNPN and CDR2 SVGIG (reference sequence). The CDR3 reads CAWSVLPGQGEKLFF. The DNA of the CDR3 is TGTGCCTGGAGTGTACTTCCCGGACAGGGGGAAAAACTGTTTTTT.

For the CDR3, the DNA is TGTGCCAGCAGCGTAGGTGAGGGGACAGGTTGGTATATGAACACTGAAGCTTTCTTT. It codes for CASSVGEGTGWYMNTEAFF. The V and J genes are TRBV9 and TRBJ1-1; 8 nucleotides align to TRBD1. The CDR3 totals 19 residues. From germline, CDR1 is SGDLS and CDR2 YYNGEE. J was trimmed by 0 bases and V by 0 bases; bases with no gene match: 13.

This clone was detected only once. The chain recombines TRBV5-1 with TRBJ1-1; D call uncertain. CDR1 and CDR2 from the germline V gene are SGHRS and YFSETQ. The V and J ends lost 0 bases and 6 bases respectively, with 15 bases between them. The CDR3 is 15 amino acids. CDR3: CASSLEVRSWAEAFF. In DNA, the CDR3 is TGCGCCAGCAGCTTGGAGGTCCGGAGCTGGGCTGAAGCTTTCTTT.

This CDR3 is CASSVDSFQSDNSPLHF. The CDR3 DNA reads TGTGCCAGCAGCGTCGACAGCTTTCAATCCGATAATTCACCCCTCCACTTT. This rearrangement joins TRBV5-6 to TRBJ1-6, with D perhaps matching TRBD1 (5 bases). Germline V lookup: CDR1 SGHDT, CDR2 YYEEEE. V lost 4 bases and J 5 bases, leaving 19 bases between the germline ends. The CDR3 is 17 residues long.

The V gene is TRBV7-9, the J gene TRBJ1-1; D gene unclear. Germline loops: CDR1 SEHNR, CDR2 FQNEAQ (reference sequence). V was clipped by 4 bases and J by 0 bases, with 6 bases between them. CDR3 size: 13 residues. The CDR3 DNA sequence: TGTGCCAGCAGCTCAGTAATGAACACTGAAGCTTTCTTT. As protein: CASSSVMNTEAFF.

This clone has just one count. The genes are TRBV2 and TRBJ2-1, with TRBD2 matching 11 bases. The CDR3 totals 16 residues. In germline, CDR1 is SNHLY, CDR2 FYNNEI. V lost 5 bases to trimming and J lost 12 bases; unmatched junction nucleotides: 15. DNA for the CDR3: TGTGCCAGCAGTATCCGACTAGCGGGGCCGCCTGTAGGGCAGTTCTTC. Residues: CASSIRLAGPPVGQFF. The complete variable domain, with remaining parts taken from reference TRBV2 and TRBJ2-1, reads EPEVTQTPSHQVTQMGQEVILRCVPISNHLYFYWYRQILGQKVEFLVSFYNNEISEKSEIFDDQFSVERPDGSNFTLKIRSTKLEDSAMYFCASSIRLAGPPVGQFFGPGTRLTVL.

The V and J genes are TRBV18 and TRBJ2-1; D is perhaps TRBD1 (5 bases). The germline V and J ends were trimmed by 1 base and 6 bases, with 19 bases remaining between them. The CDR3 is made up of 17 amino acids. Germline CDR1 is KGHSH and CDR2 is LQKENI. As DNA, the CDR3 is TGTGCCAGCTCACCACTGGGTCCCCGTGCAGGGTCCAATGAGCAGTTCTTC. Translated: CASSPLGPRAGSNEQFF.

The rearrangement links TRBV18 to TRBJ2-3; TRBD1 might be the D (5 bases). The V gene's germline CDR1 is KGHSH and CDR2 LQKENI. The germline V and J ends were trimmed by 3 bases and 2 bases, with 18 bases remaining between them. This CDR3 comprises 17 residues. Written as DNA, the CDR3 is TGTGCCAGCTCACCCATCCGAAAGGGGAAGGACACAGATACGCAGTATTTT. Its translation: CASSPIRKGKDTDTQYF.

This chain links TRBV29-1 with TRBJ2-7; 9 bases line up with TRBD1. The CDR3 sequence is 13 residues long. Germline V gene lookup returns CDR1 SQVTM and CDR2 ANQGSEA. The junction had 9 bases not matched to a gene; V was cut back by 7 bases and J by 5 bases. CDR3 DNA sequence: TGCAGCGGGCTGAAGGACAGGGGAAACGAGCAGTACTTC. Protein sequence: CSGLKDRGNEQYF.

J is TRBJ2-4 and V is TRBV4-1; 10 bases are shared with TRBD2. The V gene's germline CDR1 is MGHRA and CDR2 YSYEKL. The CDR3 spans 17 residues. V was pared by 4 bases and J by 7 bases, with 13 bases of the junction left unmatched. The CDR3 DNA is TGCGCCAGCAGCCTCCCTCCTCTCAGCGGGGGGGCCAACATTCAGTACTTC. Amino acids: CASSLPPLSGGANIQYF.

The gene calls are TRBV7-9 and TRBJ2-2; tentative D call: TRBD2 (6 bases). Trimming removed 7 bases at V and 9 bases at J, with 33 bases between. The V gene's germline CDR1 is SEHNR and CDR2 FQNEAQ (reference sequence). This CDR3 region has 19 residues. DNA of the CDR3: TGTGCCAGCACCTCCTCGAGGGTCATCCGGGACTCCAAATCATGGGAGCTGTTTTTT. Translated, it gives CASTSSRVIRDSKSWELFF.

V usage is TRBV5-6 and J usage is TRBJ1-1; TRBD1 aligns across 7 bases. CDR3 length equals 16 residues. CDR1 and CDR2 from the germline V gene are SGHDT and YYEEEE. Germline trimming cut 0 bases from V and 1 base from J; bases unmatched to any gene: 6. CDR3 DNA: TGTGCCAGCAGCTTGGTAGGGGGCGAATGGAACACTGAAGCTTTCTTT. The encoded protein is CASSLVGGEWNTEAFF.

The V and J genes are TRBV9 and TRBJ2-2, with D hard to call. The CDR3 has 15 residues. The V gene lost 2 bases and the J gene lost 1 base, with 9 bases spanning the gap. Germline V CDR1 and CDR2: SGDLS, YYNGEE. The CDR3 loop is CASSVGRMNTGELFF. CDR3 sequence (DNA): TGTGCCAGCAGCGTCGGCAGGATGAACACCGGGGAGCTGTTTTTT. The full variable domain, in which reference TRBV9 and TRBJ2-2 provide the parts outside the CDR3, is DSGVTQTPKHLITATGQRVTLRCSPRSGDLSVYWYQQSLDQGLQFLIQYYNGEERAKGNILERFSAQQFPDLHSELNLSSLELGDSALYFCASSVGRMNTGELFFGEGSRLTVL.

This clone was seen once. The CDR3: CAISDSGGAEDTQYF. The CDR3 region has the DNA TGTGCCATCAGTGATAGCGGGGGGGCCGAAGATACGCAGTATTTT. This sequence joins TRBV10-3 and TRBJ2-3; TRBD2 matches 11 bases. CDR1 and CDR2 from the germline V gene are ENHRY and SYGVKD. V was clipped by 3 bases and J by 5 bases; unmatched bases: 4. CDR3 size: 15 residues.

Here the CDR3 DNA reads TGTGCCAGCAGTGTAGTCTATTCTGGAAACACCATATATTTT. This encodes CASSVVYSGNTIYF. V and J are TRBV6-1 and TRBJ1-3; D gene ambiguous. The germline V gene encodes CDR1 MNHNS and CDR2 SASEGT. V was pared by 4 bases and J by 1 base, with 8 bases between. The CDR3 extends over 14 amino acids.

The chain recombines TRBV7-3 with TRBJ2-1; TRBD1 matches at 7 bases. The CDR3 has 14 amino acids. Germline CDR1 is SGHTA and CDR2 is FQGTGA. The V and J ends lost 5 bases and 5 bases, in that order; junction bases with no gene match: 6. In DNA, the CDR3 is TGTGCCAGCAGCGCTAGGACAGGCGACAATGAGCAGTTCTTC. Translating it yields CASSARTGDNEQFF.

The rearrangement joins TRBV9 to TRBJ2-5; tentative D call: TRBD1 (6 bases). Trimming pared 3 bases from V and 5 bases from J, leaving 20 bases between. CDR1 and CDR2 (germline): SGDLS, YYNGEE. The CDR3 runs 16 residues. The DNA for the CDR3 is TGTGCCAGCAGCGCGAGGGGGTCCGCTAGAAGGGAGACCCAGTACTTC. Protein sequence: CASSARGSARRETQYF. The variable domain in full, with the rest retrieved from reference TRBV9 and TRBJ2-5, is DSGVTQTPKHLITATGQRVTLRCSPRSGDLSVYWYQQSLDQGLQFLIQYYNGEERAKGNILERFSAQQFPDLHSELNLSSLELGDSALYFCASSARGSARRETQYFGPGTRLLVL.

The chain has TRBV5-4 and TRBJ2-3; no clear D. This CDR3 has 12 residues. The V gene lost 4 bases and the J gene lost 5 bases, with 8 bases spanning the gap. Germline V gives CDR1 SGHNT, CDR2 YYREEE (reference sequence). The CDR3 sequence is CASSGPIDTQYF. In DNA, the CDR3 is TGTGCCAGCAGCGGCCCCATAGATACGCAGTATTTT.